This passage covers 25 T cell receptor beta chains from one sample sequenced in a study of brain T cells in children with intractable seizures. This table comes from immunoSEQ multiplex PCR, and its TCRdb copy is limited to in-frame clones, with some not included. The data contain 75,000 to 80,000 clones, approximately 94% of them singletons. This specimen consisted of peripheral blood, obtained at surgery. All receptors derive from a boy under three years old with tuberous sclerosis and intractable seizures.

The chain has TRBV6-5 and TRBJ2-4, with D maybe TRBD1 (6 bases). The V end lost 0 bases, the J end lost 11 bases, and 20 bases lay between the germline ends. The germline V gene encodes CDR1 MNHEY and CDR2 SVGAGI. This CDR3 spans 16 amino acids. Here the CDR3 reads CASSYSLRLRTVLQYF. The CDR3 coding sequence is TGTGCCAGCAGTTACTCGTTGAGGCTTAGGACAGTTCTTCAGTACTTC.

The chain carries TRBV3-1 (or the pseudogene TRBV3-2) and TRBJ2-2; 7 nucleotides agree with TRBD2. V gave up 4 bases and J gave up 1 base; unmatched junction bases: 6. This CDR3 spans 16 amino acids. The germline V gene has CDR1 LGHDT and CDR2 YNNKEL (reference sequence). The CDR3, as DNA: TGTGCCAGCAGCCCCCGAACTAGCGTGAACACCGGGGAGCTGTTTTTT. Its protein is CASSPRTSVNTGELFF.

Here the CDR3 reads CASSYSGTGAYGYTF. In DNA form, the CDR3 reads TGTGCCAGCAGTTACTCGGGGACAGGGGCCTATGGCTACACCTTC. The chain uses TRBV6-5 and TRBJ1-2; 10 bases map to TRBD1. The CDR3 spans 15 residues. Germline V lookup: CDR1 MNHEY, CDR2 SVGAGI. Germline trimming cut 0 bases from V and 4 bases from J; bases unmatched to any gene: 2.

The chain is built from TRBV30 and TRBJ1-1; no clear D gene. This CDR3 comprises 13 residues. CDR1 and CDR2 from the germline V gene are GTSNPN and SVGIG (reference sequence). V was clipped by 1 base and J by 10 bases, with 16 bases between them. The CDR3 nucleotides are TGTGCCTGGAGTGGTATTCCGGGTTCGGGAGCTTTCTTT. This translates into CAWSGIPGSGAFF.

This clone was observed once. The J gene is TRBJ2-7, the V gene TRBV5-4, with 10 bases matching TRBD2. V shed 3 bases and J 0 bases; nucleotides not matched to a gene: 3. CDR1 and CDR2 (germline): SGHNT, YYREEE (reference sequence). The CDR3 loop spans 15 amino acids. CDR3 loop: CASSYRTSGSYEQYF. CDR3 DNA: TGTGCCAGCAGCTACAGGACTAGCGGCTCCTACGAGCAGTACTTC. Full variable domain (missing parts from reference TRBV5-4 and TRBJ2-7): ETGVTQSPTHLIKTRGQQVTLRCSSQSGHNTVSWYQQALGQGPQFIFQYYREEENGRGNFPPRFSGLQFPNYSSELNVNALELDDSALYLCASSYRTSGSYEQYFGPGTRLTVT.

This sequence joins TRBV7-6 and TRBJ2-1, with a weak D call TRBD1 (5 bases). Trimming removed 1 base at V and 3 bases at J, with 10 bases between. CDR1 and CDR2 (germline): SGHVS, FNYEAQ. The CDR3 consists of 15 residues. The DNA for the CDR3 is TGTGCCAGCAGCTTAGAGTCAGGGTACTACAATGAGCAGTTCTTC. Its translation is CASSLESGYYNEQFF.

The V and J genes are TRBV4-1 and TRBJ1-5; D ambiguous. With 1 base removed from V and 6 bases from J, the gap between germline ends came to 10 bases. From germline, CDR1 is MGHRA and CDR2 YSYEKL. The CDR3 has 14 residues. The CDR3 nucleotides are TGCGCCAGCAGCCAAGTCATGTGGGGTCAGCCCCAGCATTTT. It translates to CASSQVMWGQPQHF.

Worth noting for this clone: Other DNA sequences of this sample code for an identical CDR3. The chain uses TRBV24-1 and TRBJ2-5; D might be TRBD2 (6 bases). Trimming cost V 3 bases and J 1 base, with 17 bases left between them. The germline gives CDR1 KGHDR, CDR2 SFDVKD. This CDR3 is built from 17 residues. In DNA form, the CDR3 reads TGTGCCACCAGTGATGGGGGGTTGGGCGGCCTCCAAGAGACCCAGTACTTC. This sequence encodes CATSDGGLGGLQETQYF.

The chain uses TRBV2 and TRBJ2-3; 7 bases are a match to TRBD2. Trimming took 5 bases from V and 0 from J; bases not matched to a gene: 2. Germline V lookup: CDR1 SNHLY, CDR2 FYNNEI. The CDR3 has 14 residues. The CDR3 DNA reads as TGTGCCAGCAGTCCTAGCGGTAGCACAGATACGCAGTATTTT. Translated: CASSPSGSTDTQYF.

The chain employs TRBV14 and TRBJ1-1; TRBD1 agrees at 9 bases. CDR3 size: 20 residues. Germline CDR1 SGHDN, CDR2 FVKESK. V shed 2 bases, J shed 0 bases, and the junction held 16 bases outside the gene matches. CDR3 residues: CASSQYFDRGSLSLNTEAFF. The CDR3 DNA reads TGTGCCAGCAGCCAATACTTCGACAGGGGGAGTTTATCCTTGAACACTGAAGCTTTCTTT. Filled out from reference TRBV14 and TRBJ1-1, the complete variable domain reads EAGVTQFPSHSVIEKGQTVTLRCDPISGHDNLYWYRRVMGKEIKFLLHFVKESKQDESGMPNNRFLAERTGGTYSTLKVQPAELEDSGVYFCASSQYFDRGSLSLNTEAFFGQGTRLTVV.

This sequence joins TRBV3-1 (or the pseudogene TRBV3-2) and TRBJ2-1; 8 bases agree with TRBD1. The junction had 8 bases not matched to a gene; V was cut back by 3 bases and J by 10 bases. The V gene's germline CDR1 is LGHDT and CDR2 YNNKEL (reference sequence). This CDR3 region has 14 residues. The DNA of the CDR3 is TGTGCCAGCAGCCATCTCGGGGACAGGATGGAGCAGTTCTTC. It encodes CASSHLGDRMEQFF.

CDR3 protein: CAWSVHGTKAVRSNQPQHF. The DNA of the CDR3 is TGTGCCTGGAGTGTACATGGGACAAAGGCCGTACGGAGCAATCAGCCCCAGCATTTT. The genes are TRBV30 and TRBJ1-5; maybe TRBD1 (6 bases). Germline loops: CDR1 GTSNPN, CDR2 SVGIG (reference sequence). The CDR3 sequence is 19 residues long. V lost 0 bases to trimming and J lost 1 base, with 22 bases between them.

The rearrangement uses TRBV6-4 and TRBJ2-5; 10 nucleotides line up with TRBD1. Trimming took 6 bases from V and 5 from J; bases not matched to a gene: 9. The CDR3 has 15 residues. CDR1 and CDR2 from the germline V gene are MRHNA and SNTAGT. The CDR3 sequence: CASRTGTGVGETQYF. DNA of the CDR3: TGTGCCAGCAGAACCGGGACAGGGGTTGGGGAGACCCAGTACTTC.

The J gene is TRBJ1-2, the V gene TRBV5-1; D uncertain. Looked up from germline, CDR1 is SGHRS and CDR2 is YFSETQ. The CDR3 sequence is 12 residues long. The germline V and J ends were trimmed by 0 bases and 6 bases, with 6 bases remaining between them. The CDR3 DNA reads TGCGCCAGCAGCTTGGAAGGGAATGGCTACACCTTC. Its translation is CASSLEGNGYTF. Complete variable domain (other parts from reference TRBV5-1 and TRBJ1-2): KAGVTQTPRYLIKTRGQQVTLSCSPISGHRSVSWYQQTPGQGLQFLFEYFSETQRNKGNFPGRFSGRQFSNSRSEMNVSTLELGDSALYLCASSLEGNGYTFGSGTRLTVV.

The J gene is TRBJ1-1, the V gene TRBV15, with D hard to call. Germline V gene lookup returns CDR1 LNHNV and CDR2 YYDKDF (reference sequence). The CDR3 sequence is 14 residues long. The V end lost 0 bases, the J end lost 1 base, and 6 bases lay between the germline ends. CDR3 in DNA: TGTGCCACCAGCAGAGATTACGGGAACACTGAAGCTTTCTTT. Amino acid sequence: CATSRDYGNTEAFF.

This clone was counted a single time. The CDR3 DNA reads as TGTGCGGGCTCTGGGGCCAACGTCCTGACTTTC. It is translated as CAGSGANVLTF. The V gene is TRBV7-2, the J gene TRBJ2-6; D gene uncertain. CDR3 size: 11 residues. Germline CDR1 SGHTA, CDR2 FQGNSA.

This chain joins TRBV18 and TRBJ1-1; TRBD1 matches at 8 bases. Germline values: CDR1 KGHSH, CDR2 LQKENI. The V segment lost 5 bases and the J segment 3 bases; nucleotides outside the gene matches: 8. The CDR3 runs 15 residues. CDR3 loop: CASSFRTGRDTEAFF. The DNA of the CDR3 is TGTGCCAGCTCATTCAGGACAGGGAGGGACACTGAAGCTTTCTTT. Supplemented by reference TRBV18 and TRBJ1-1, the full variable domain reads NAGVMQNPRHLVRRRGQEARLRCSPMKGHSHVYWYRQLPEEGLKFMVYLQKENIIDESGMPKERFSAEFPKEGPSILRIQQVVRGDSAAYFCASSFRTGRDTEAFFGQGTRLTVV.

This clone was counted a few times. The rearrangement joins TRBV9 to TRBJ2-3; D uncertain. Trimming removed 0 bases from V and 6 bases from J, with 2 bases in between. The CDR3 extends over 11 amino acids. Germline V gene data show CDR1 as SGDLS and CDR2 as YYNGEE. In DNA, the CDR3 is TGTGCCAGCAGCGTAGGGGATACGCAGTATTTT. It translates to CASSVGDTQYF.

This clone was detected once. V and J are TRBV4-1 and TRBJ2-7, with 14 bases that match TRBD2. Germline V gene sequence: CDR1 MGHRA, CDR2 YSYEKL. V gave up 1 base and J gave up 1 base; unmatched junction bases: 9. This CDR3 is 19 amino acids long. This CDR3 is CASSQARLAGGGKSYEQYF. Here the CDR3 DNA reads TGCGCCAGCAGCCAAGCAAGACTAGCGGGAGGGGGGAAGTCCTACGAGCAGTACTTC.

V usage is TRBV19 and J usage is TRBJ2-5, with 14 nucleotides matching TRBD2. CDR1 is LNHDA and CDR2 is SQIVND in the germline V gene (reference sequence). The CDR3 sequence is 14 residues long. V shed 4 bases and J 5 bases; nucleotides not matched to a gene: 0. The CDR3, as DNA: TGTGCCAGTAGTAGGACTAGCGGGAGGGAGACCCAGTACTTC. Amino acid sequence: CASSRTSGRETQYF.

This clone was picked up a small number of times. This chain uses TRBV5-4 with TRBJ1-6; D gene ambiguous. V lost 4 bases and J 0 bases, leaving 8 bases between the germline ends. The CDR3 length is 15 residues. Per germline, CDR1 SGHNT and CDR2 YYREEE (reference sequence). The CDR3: CASSLRSSYNSPLHF. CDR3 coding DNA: TGTGCCAGCAGCCTCCGGAGCTCCTATAATTCACCCCTCCACTTT.

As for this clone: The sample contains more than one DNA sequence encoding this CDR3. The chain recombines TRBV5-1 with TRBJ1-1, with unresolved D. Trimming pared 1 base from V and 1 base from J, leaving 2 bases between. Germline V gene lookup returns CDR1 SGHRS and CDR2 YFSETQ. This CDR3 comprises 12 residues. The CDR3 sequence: CASSLQNTEAFF. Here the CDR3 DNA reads TGCGCCAGCAGCTTGCAGAACACTGAAGCTTTCTTT.

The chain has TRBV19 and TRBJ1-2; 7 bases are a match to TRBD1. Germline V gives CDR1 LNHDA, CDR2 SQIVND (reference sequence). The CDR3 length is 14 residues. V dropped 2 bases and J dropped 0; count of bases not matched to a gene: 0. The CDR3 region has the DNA TGTGCCAGTAGTATACAGGGGGCTAACTATGGCTACACCTTC. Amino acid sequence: CASSIQGANYGYTF.

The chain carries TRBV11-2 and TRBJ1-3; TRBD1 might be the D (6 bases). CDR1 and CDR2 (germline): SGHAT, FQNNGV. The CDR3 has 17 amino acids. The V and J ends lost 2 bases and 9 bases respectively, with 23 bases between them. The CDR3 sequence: CASSLSAGQLGGGTIYF. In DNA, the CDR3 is TGTGCCAGCAGCTTAAGTGCCGGACAGCTCGGTGGGGGCACCATATATTTT.

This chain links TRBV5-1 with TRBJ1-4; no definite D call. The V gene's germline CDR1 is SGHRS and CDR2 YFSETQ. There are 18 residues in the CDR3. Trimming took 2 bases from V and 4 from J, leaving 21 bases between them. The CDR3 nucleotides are TGCGCCAGCAGCTTAAATTTAGAATCTCGGGCTCGTAATGAAAAACTGTTTTTT. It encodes CASSLNLESRARNEKLFF.